Listed below are T cell receptor beta chains from one sample, sequenced in a study of cytomegalovirus exposure and HLA in healthy donors. Data came from immunoSEQ multiplex PCR; TCRdb stores just in-frame clones and leaves some out. The sample holds roughly 56,000 clones, approximately 89% seen once. Sequencing was performed on PBMCs. The receptors were gathered from a man between 18 and 29 years old in good health and CMV-seronegative. Each CDR3 is given with its conserved first and last residue.

J gene	V gene	CDR3 protein
TRBJ2-1	TRBV5-4	CASSLEARPNGGNEQFF
TRBJ2-7	TRBV5-1	CASSGEGYYEQYF
TRBJ1-1	TRBV4-2	CASSQGQGNTEAFF
TRBJ2-5	TRBV9	CASSVVDRETQYF
TRBJ1-5	TRBV30	CAWSVRRLGQPQHF
TRBJ1-6	TRBV29-1	CSVETTGGESSPLHF
TRBJ1-6	TRBV1	CTSSHHPGRGYLNGYNSPLHF
TRBJ2-5	TRBV7-2	CASSLGGTSGETQYF
TRBJ2-7	TRBV2	CASTGDEQYF
TRBJ2-7	TRBV6-1	CASSEAGTGLSYEQYF
TRBJ1-5	TRBV28	CASSSLGGPLGNQPQHF
TRBJ1-4	TRBV28	CASSSSVGTGDEKLFF
TRBJ2-7	TRBV30	CAWRTIGETYEQYF
TRBJ2-5	TRBV4-1	CASSRLGASQETQYF
TRBJ1-1	TRBV14	CASSHGGQTNTEAFF
TRBJ1-5	TRBV28	CASSGRVGPQHF
TRBJ1-5	TRBV2	CASSAGTGRDQPQHF
TRBJ1-2	TRBV30	CAWTAAFSYTF
TRBJ2-7	TRBV28	CASSLLAGAYEQYF
TRBJ1-1	TRBV13	CASSPGFGNTEAFF
TRBJ1-1	TRBV29-1	CSGGHLNTEAFF
TRBJ1-6	TRBV11-3	CASSFIRGSPLHF
TRBJ1-1	TRBV5-4	CASSLAGTANTEAFF
TRBJ1-1	TRBV6-1	CASNRESNTEAFF
TRBJ2-5	TRBV6-1	CASSEPGLEETQYF
TRBJ2-5	TRBV6-5	CASSYDLRELETQYF
TRBJ2-7	TRBV28	CASGQGASYEQYF
TRBJ1-4	TRBV30	CAWSDGQGAGELFF
TRBJ2-5	TRBV28	CASSSHTLNRQETQYF
TRBJ1-2	TRBV27	CASSFGGTGSGYTF